This T cell receptor (beta chain) was observed in a study of T cell responses to AZD1222 COVID-19 vaccine (dated by TCRdb to the early 2020s). Broadly, across the study: A total of under 250 trial participants underwent TCR sequencing, of whom 200 to 220 had received two doses of AZD1222 and about 25 had received two doses of the MenACWY control vaccine. Enrollment into the trials was organized by age into subgroups of 18-55, 56-69 and 70-plus years, and those subgroups contained approximately 160, 26 and 62 TCR-sequenced participants, respectively.

The CDR3 numbers 16 residues from cysteine through phenylalanine. Kept here is only the CDR3 DNA, which spans 48 bases and is read in frame from base 1. The germline V gene gives CDR1 as MDHEN and CDR2 as SYDVKM. Ends trimmed: V by 7 bases, J by 4 bases; bases unmatched to a gene: 13. The CDR3 regions of human TCRbeta chains were subjected to immunosequencing. The study's processing was this. Repertoire TCRs were checked for matches against a reference library of SARS-CoV-2-specific TCRs that had been generated using the MIRA antigen-specificity platform. Breadth was defined as the fraction of unique TCRs that were SARS-CoV-2-associated. Depth was defined as the fraction of total T cells that were SARS-CoV-2-associated. Each spike-specific TCR was assigned to its reactive spike region and to a CD4 or CD8 class using the MIRA data. Log10-transformed breadth and depth values were compared by one-way ANOVA with Sidak's multiple comparisons tests. TCRdb took over this immuneACCESS table, retaining in-frame rearrangements with V and J assigned. Such tables are incomplete; in checked studies, under half of the missing clones stem from an unresolved V gene, and the remainder is unexplained. Clone size and V and J calls were adopted from that table, with D and trimming inferred from the DNA. The sample contains 70,000 to 95,000 clones, around 92% of them found a single time. The ten largest account for about 2.7% of the sample.

In the case of this clone: Its antigen target is currently unknown. Base quality data are lacking; no much larger clone is found one base away.

The paper's findings and limits, for the study overall: Most participants were white British and females outnumbered males, and the authors suggested that clonal diversity may have been underestimated. The 56-69-year group was small, and its depth increase did not reach significance, likely because of low power. Only five or six AZD1222 recipients were SARS-CoV-2 seropositive at baseline, limiting conclusions about previously exposed vaccinees. After two AZD1222 doses, both the breadth and the depth of spike-specific TCRs were significantly higher than at day 0 and than in MenACWY recipients. Because no samples from the day 14 peak response were available, repertoires could be characterized only after the peak T cell response. Nearly half of unique spike-specific TCRs reportedly recognized epitopes outside regions mutated in the B.1.351 and B.1.1.7 variants. CD4 TCRs associated with the vaccine covered the entire spike protein, and the dominant responses were in regions 160-218 and 743-854.

The time point label corresponds to: baseline before first vaccination. The intended sense of this specimen's treatment or condition label: meningococcal conjugate vaccine given as trial control. Vaccinee samples came from UK trials COV001 and COV002, including a single-blind randomized controlled phase 2/3 trial of AZD1222 (ChAdOx1 nCoV-19) in healthy adults. For TCRbeta chain sequencing, PBMC samples were collected from trial participants at day 0 and at day 28 after the second dose. This TCR was sampled from an adult in good health. The sequencing used peripheral blood, collected on day 0 of MenACWY control vaccination. The V gene is TRBV28 and the J gene is TRBJ2-3; a stretch of 8 junction bases matches TRBD2. The bases read TGTGCCAGCACCAGACCCGGGGGGGCCCGTCCAGATACGCAGTATTTT. Its product reads: CASTRPGGARPDTQYF.